The 10 T cell receptor beta chains presented below share a single source sample, sequenced in a study of blood T cells in healthy people across ages (dated by TCRdb to the mid-2010s). Libraries were made using 5' RACE. The second PCR ran for roughly 7 to 11 cycles and used a J-beta primer mix along with a sample-barcoded 5' primer. The public reads were reanalyzed by TCRdb: fastp trimming at Q25, MiXCR alignment, in-frame beta chains only. All rows with the same CDR3 protein become a single entry with the most common DNA and genes. The sample table shows around 2 million distinct CDR3 sequences, and roughly two fifths are seen once. Clones ranked in the top ten supply more than 20% of the sample. The sequenced material came from blood. Receptors were obtained from a human donor in good health.

This rearrangement joins TRBV5-5 to TRBJ2-5; D unresolved. Judging by the DNA end, TRBJ2-7 fits better; the J call may be wrong. Germline V CDR1 and CDR2: SGHKS, YYEKEE (reference sequence). The CDR3 is 14 amino acids. The DNA of the CDR3 is TGTGCCAGCAGCTTGATTGTGATCCCCTACGAGCAGTACTTC. Encoded protein: CASSLIVIPYEQYF.

This clonotype was seen a few times. The junction shows a germline mismatch at one end, possibly a read error. V and J are TRBV7-2 and TRBJ1-4; D uncertain. This CDR3 region has 16 residues. CDR1 SGHTA and CDR2 FQGNSA come from the germline V gene. CDR3 in amino acids: CASSLAVTPGEEKPFF. The CDR3 coding sequence is TGTGCCAGCAGCTTAGCAGTTACACCGGGCGAGGAAAAACCGTTTTTT.

The V and J genes are TRBV7-2 and TRBJ1-5, with D tentatively TRBD1 (6 bases). Germline lookup yields CDR1 SGHTA and CDR2 FQGNSA. CDR3 length: 15 residues. V lost 4 bases and J 7 bases, leaving 17 bases between the germline ends. This CDR3 is CASSSHTGLEQPQHF. The CDR3 DNA sequence: TGTGCCAGCAGCTCCCACACAGGGTTGGAACAGCCCCAGCATTTT.

This clonotype was seen a handful of times. The J gene is TRBJ1-6, the V gene TRBV10-3; 7 nucleotides match TRBD1. The length of the CDR3 is 13 residues. V lost 8 bases, J lost 8 bases, and 6 bases stayed unmatched. Looked up from germline, CDR1 is ENHRY and CDR2 is SYGVKD. This CDR3 is CAIRTGEHSPLHF. CDR3 coding DNA: TGTGCCATCCGGACAGGCGAACATTCACCCCTCCACTTT.

This clonotype was seen only a few times. This chain connects TRBV20-1 to TRBJ2-5; D might be TRBD1 or TRBD2, each matching 6 bases. Germline loops: CDR1 DFQATT, CDR2 SNEGSKA (reference sequence). The length of the CDR3 is 13 residues. V was clipped by 6 bases and J by 5 bases, with 16 bases between them. CDR3: CSARHGGYETQYF. CDR3 nucleotide sequence: TGCAGTGCCCGTCACGGGGGCTACGAGACCCAGTACTTC.

The rearrangement uses TRBV7-2 and TRBJ1-2; unclear D gene. The CDR3 runs 12 residues. Germline V lookup: CDR1 SGHTA, CDR2 FQGNSA. V shed 1 base and J shed 7 bases, with 7 bases lying between them. CDR3: CASSLVIGGYTF. The CDR3 DNA reads as TGTGCCAGCAGCTTAGTGATCGGTGGCTACACCTTC. Based on the CDR3 plus reference TRBV7-2 and TRBJ1-2, the full variable domain is GAGVSQSPSNKVTEKGKDVELRCDPISGHTALYWYRQSLGQGLEFLIYFQGNSAPDKSGLPSDRFSAERTGGSVSTLTIQRTQQEDSAVYLCASSLVIGGYTFGSGTRLTVV.

This chain connects TRBV7-9 to TRBJ1-5, with 9 nucleotides matching TRBD1. The ends lost 7 bases at V and 4 bases at J; junction bases unmatched: 8. CDR3 length equals 15 residues. Germline CDR1 SEHNR, CDR2 FQNEAQ (reference sequence). The CDR3 DNA follows: TGTGCCAGCACCAAAACAGGGGGCAGAAATCAGCCCCAGCATTTT. Translation: CASTKTGGRNQPQHF.

This clonotype came up a few times. The genes are TRBV4-3 and TRBJ2-2; TRBD2 agrees at 8 bases. The CDR3 has 16 amino acids. Germline loops: CDR1 LGHNA, CDR2 YSLEER. The V segment lost 0 bases and the J segment 4 bases; nucleotides outside the gene matches: 4. The DNA of the CDR3 is TGCGCCAGCAGCCAAGATCACAGCGGGGGCACCGGGGAGCTGTTTTTT. Amino acids: CASSQDHSGGTGELFF.

This clonotype appeared a few times. The chain has TRBV11-2 and TRBJ2-1; either TRBD1 or TRBD2 may fit D (5 bases each). The CDR3 contains 16 residues. Germline V gene data show CDR1 as SGHAT and CDR2 as FQNNGV. Trimming removed 0 bases at V and 5 bases at J, with 14 bases between. CDR3 coding DNA: TGTGCCAGCAGCTTAGATCATTCCCGGGGCCACAATGAGCAGTTCTTC. Its protein is CASSLDHSRGHNEQFF. Looking up the rest from reference TRBV11-2 and TRBJ2-1 gives the full variable domain: EAGVAQSPRYKIIEKRQSVAFWCNPISGHATLYWYQQILGQGPKLLIQFQNNGVVDDSQLPKDRFSAERLKGVDSTLKIQPAKLEDSAVYLCASSLDHSRGHNEQFFGPGTRLTVL.

The V and J genes are TRBV20-1 and TRBJ2-1; D possibly corresponds to TRBD2 (6 bases). The CDR3 runs to 15 residues. V was cut by 2 bases and J by 0 bases, with 11 bases left in between. Germline CDR1 and CDR2: DFQATT and SNEGSKA (reference sequence). The CDR3 sequence: CSARRLASSYNEQFF. For the CDR3, the DNA is TGCAGTGCTAGAAGGCTAGCGAGCTCCTACAATGAGCAGTTCTTC.